The sequence of this T cell receptor (beta chain) was determined in a study of cytomegalovirus exposure and HLA in healthy donors. Whole-study results and caveats: It was reportedly the case that the classifier diagnosed cytomegalovirus status with high specificity and sensitivity. Among the CMV-associated chains, three were confirmed in vitro as specific for CMV antigens. The study put around 180 TCR beta chains on its list as cytomegalovirus-associated.

From germline, CDR1 is SGHNT and CDR2 YENEEA. V lost 5 bases to trimming and J lost 3 bases, with 11 bases between them. The CDR3 contains 13 residues. A word on this clone: Its target is not known.

Some clones are missing from TCRdb's copy, which holds only in-frame ones; the method was immunoSEQ multiplex PCR. The table records a few hundred thousand clones, approximately 83% of them present only once. The sequencing sample was made of PBMCs. The chain combines TRBV11-3 with TRBJ2-7; D unresolved. This TCR was sampled from a woman in her 30s in good health and CMV-seropositive. The CDR3 reads CASSHKLNYEQYF. DNA of the CDR3: TGTGCCAGCAGCCACAAACTAAACTACGAGCAGTACTTC.